Reported below is one T cell receptor beta chain. As yet, its antigen is unknown. This specimen belongs to a study of identical twins. General study findings and limits: Abundant cord blood beta clonotypes carried fewer insertions; memory repertoires showed none. Its conclusions, products of cross-sectional statistical analysis, did not come from following the same donors. Analyses of zero insertions could be partly confounded by invariant MAIT and iNKT cells.

The CDR3 is 15 amino acids. The V gene's germline CDR1 is LGHNA and CDR2 YNFKEQ. Via MiXCR, TCRdb re-called the 5' RACE reads, giving one row per CDR3 protein. The top ten hold 0.25% to 0.3% of the sample, which has 1,800,000 or so distinct CDR3 sequences, around 33% seen once. Only healthy Caucasians were included as donors. This rearrangement joins TRBV4-2 to TRBJ2-5, with 9 nucleotides matching TRBD1. The J call could be wrong; TRBJ2-7 is a better fit for the DNA end. The source material was cord blood. This TCR derives from a newborn girl in good health. The CDR3 is CASSQDVTGGYEQYF. CDR3 bases: TGTGCCAGCAGCCAAGACGTGACAGGGGGCTACGAGCAGTACTTC.